The sequence of this TCR beta chain was determined in a study of graft-versus-host responses after intestinal transplantation (dated by TCRdb to the early 2020s). At the level of the whole study: Multivisceral, liver-intestinal, or isolated intestinal transplants were received by the recipients. Donor T cell macrochimerism was defined as a peak of at least 4% donor T cells among recipient peripheral blood mononuclear cells. Alloreactive clones were identified by sequencing pre-transplant mixed lymphocyte reaction products and comparing them with unstimulated pre-transplant donor and recipient T cells. Of the approximately 24 intestinal transplant recipients enrolled in the cohort, one of whom was a retransplant, 3 patients without pretransplant specimens were excluded. Rather than going through the commercial service, samples from three later patients were sequenced in-house on an Illumina MiSeq and processed with MiXCR. Graft-versus-host and host-versus-graft alloreactive T cell clones were tracked in the graft, circulation and bone marrow after intestinal transplantation using bulk TCR-beta CDR3 sequencing. Anti-thymocyte globulin induction was given to all recipients, followed by maintenance tacrolimus and steroids for two to three years.

V lost 3 bases and J lost 3 bases, and the count of bases not matched to a germline gene is 0. Counted from cysteine to phenylalanine, this CDR3 has 14 amino acids. The only DNA kept is the CDR3, 42 bases in frame from the first base. From the germline V gene, CDR1 is WSHSY and CDR2 is SAAADI. The library was made by the immunoSEQ multiplex PCR assay. In most patients, genomic DNA was isolated using the Qiagen DNeasy Blood and Tissue Kit and sent frozen to Adaptive Biotechnologies for TCR sequencing. For most patients, genomic DNA was subjected to high-throughput TCR-beta CDR3 sequencing by Adaptive Biotechnologies. As for how the authors treated the data: Adaptive's ImmunoSEQ software supplied the TCR sequencing data for 18 patients, while MiXCR and VDJtools were used to process three other patients. To correct CD4 versus CD8 sorting errors, any sequence found in both subsets at a frequency ratio below 5:1 was removed. CDR3 nucleotide sequences shared by donor and recipient were removed because the origin of these sequences could not be assigned. To be classed as alloreactive, a clone needed at least 2-fold expansion over unstimulated cells and a minimum CFSE-low frequency of 0.002% (template counts) or 0.001% (read counts). Clones were considered mappable if detected in sequenced pre-transplant spleen, lymph node, or MLR CFSE-low populations of the donor or recipient. The cumulative frequency of alloreactive clones was calculated as a percentage of all sequences, weighted by copy number. The table was pulled from immuneACCESS by TCRdb, which kept in-frame rearrangements only. Such tables lose some clones; where checked, under half of the loss comes from unresolved V genes, and the rest has no known cause. That table gives V, J and clone size, and the DNA gave D and trimming. Present in this sample are roughly 15,000 clones, around two fifths of which were seen just once. The ten largest clones capture roughly 14% of the sample.

Comment on this clone: Base quality data are lacking; no much larger clone is found one base away.

Read against the paper, the sample's time point label means: cells obtained before transplantation from donor or recipient. Mixed lymphocyte reactions plated some 200,000 CFSE-labeled pre-transplant responders with some 200,000 irradiated violet-dye-labeled stimulators and were cultured for 6 days. After the mixed lymphocyte reaction, proliferating CD3+CD4+CFSE-low and CD3+CD8+CFSE-low responder cells were FACS-sorted on a BD Influx sorter. On the study overall, not on this receptor specifically: Early after transplant, peak levels of circulating GvH clones were found to be associated with declines in HvG clones. Patients with donor T cell macrochimerism had high GvH to HvG T cell clonal ratios in their allografts. Conclusions were limited by the relatively low number and heterogeneity of intestinal transplant patients. GvH clones were detected in recipient bone marrow, and some of these GvH clones were observed earlier in ileal mucosa or blood, consistent with an intestinal mucosal origin.

The chain joins TRBV10-2 to TRBJ2-1; 9 junctional bases match TRBD2. Specimen: alloreactive CD8+ T cells from a mixed lymphocyte reaction culture, collected before intestinal transplant. The cell subset or site label for this specimen denotes: CFSE-low proliferating T cells sorted from roughly six-day pre-transplant mixed lymphocyte reaction (GvH or HvG direction). This receptor was taken from a human patient who received an intestinal transplant. The DNA reads TGCGCCAGCAGTGATAGCGGGAGCTACAATGAGCAGTTCTTC. Translated, it reads CASSDSGSYNEQFF.